The sequence of this T cell receptor beta chain was determined in a study of T cells in Graves' hyperthyroidism and ophthalmopathy. This clonotype showed up many times. What it recognizes is unknown. The junction had 6 bases not matched to a gene; V was cut back by 0 bases and J by 6 bases. The germline gives CDR1 SGHAT, CDR2 FQNNGV. This CDR3 comprises 15 residues. An absence of ophthalmopathy progression within 18 months meant stable Graves' hyperthyroidism. Study observations and caveats: A median about 6.2 months before onset, the model predicted ophthalmopathy. Blood shared most expanded thyroid clonotypes above 0.001.

The investigators amplified TCR beta CDR3 regions from RNA transcripts. First-round RT-PCR targeting the TCR CDR3 was performed with the HTBI primer set. From the multiplex PCR reads, TCRdb called clonotypes with MiXCR, one entry per CDR3 protein. The sample consists of a few hundred thousand distinct CDR3 sequences, 20% to 25% of them appearing once. The sequenced material came from blood. The V and J genes are TRBV11-2 and TRBJ2-7, with 9 nucleotides matching TRBD2. This TCR derives from a man aged 45-65 years with Graves' hyperthyroidism. The CDR3 DNA sequence: TGTGCCAGCAGCTTAGAAGCGGGAGGTCTTGTCGAGCAGTACTTC. It yields the protein CASSLEAGGLVEQYF. Looking up the rest from reference TRBV11-2 and TRBJ2-7 gives the full variable domain: EAGVAQSPRYKIIEKRQSVAFWCNPISGHATLYWYQQILGQGPKLLIQFQNNGVVDDSQLPKDRFSAERLKGVDSTLKIQPAKLEDSAVYLCASSLEAGGLVEQYFGPGTRLTVT.